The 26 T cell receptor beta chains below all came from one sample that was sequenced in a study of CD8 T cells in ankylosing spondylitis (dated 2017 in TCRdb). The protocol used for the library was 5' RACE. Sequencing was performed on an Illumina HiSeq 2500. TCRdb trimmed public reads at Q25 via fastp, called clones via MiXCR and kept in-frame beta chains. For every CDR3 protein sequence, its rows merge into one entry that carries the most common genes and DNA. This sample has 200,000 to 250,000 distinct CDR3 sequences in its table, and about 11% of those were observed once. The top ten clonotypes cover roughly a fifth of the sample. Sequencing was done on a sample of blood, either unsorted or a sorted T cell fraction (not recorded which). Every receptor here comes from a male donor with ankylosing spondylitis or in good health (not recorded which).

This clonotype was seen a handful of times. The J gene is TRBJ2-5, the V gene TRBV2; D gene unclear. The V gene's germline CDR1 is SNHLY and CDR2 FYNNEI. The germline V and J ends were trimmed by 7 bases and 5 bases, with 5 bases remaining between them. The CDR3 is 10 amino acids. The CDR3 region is CASMGETQYF. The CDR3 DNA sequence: TGTGCCAGCATGGGGGAGACCCAGTACTTC.

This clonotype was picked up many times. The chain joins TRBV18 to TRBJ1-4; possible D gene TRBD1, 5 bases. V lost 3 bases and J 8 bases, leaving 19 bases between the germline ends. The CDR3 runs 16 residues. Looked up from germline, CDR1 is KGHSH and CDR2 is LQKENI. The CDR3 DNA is TGTGCCAGCTCACCCCAGTATGAGGACATCGGGGAAAAACTGTTTTTT. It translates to CASSPQYEDIGEKLFF.

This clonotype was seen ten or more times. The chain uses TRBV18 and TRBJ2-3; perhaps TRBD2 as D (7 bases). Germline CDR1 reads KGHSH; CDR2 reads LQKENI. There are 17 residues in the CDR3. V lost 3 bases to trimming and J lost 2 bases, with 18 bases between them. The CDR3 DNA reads TGTGCCAGCTCACCGGACAGAAGCGGGGTCGACACAGATACGCAGTATTTT. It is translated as CASSPDRSGVDTDTQYF.

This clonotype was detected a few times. The CDR3 DNA reads as TGTGCTAGTGGTTTTGGTTCAGATACGCAGTATTTT. It specifies CASGFGSDTQYF. The chain combines TRBV12-5 with TRBJ2-3; D gene uncertain. The CDR3 is 12 amino acids. The germline gives CDR1 LGHNT, CDR2 FRNRAP. The V end was cut by 3 bases, the J end by 4 bases, with 5 bases between.

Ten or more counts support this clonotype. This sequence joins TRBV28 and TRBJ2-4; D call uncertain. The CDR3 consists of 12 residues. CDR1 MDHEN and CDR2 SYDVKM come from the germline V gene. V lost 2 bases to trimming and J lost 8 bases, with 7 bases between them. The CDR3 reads CASSLAWDIQYF. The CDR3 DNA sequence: TGTGCCAGCAGTTTAGCCTGGGACATTCAGTACTTC.

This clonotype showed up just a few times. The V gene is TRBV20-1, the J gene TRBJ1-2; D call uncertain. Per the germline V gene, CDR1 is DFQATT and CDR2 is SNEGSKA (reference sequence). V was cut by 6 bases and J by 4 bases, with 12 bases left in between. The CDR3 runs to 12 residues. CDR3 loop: CSAKVQSYGYTF. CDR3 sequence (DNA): TGCAGTGCCAAGGTGCAGTCCTATGGCTACACCTTC.

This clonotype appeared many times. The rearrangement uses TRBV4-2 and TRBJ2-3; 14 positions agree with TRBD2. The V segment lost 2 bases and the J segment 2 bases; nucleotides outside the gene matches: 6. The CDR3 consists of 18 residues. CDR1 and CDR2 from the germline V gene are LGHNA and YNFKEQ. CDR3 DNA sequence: TGTGCCAGCAGCCAATCCGGGACTAGCGGGGGTTCCACAGATACGCAGTATTTT. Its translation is CASSQSGTSGGSTDTQYF.

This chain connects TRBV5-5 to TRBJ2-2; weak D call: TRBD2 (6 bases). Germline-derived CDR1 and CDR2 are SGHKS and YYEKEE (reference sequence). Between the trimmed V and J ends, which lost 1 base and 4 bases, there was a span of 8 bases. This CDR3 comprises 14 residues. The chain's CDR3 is CASSLLATTGELFF. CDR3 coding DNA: TGTGCCAGCAGCTTGCTAGCGACCACCGGGGAGCTGTTTTTT.

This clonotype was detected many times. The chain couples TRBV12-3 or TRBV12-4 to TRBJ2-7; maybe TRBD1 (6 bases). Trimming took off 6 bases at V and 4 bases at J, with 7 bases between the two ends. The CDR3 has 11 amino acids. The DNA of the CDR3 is TGTGCCAGCAGCAGGGGATACGAGCAGTACTTC. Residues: CASSRGYEQYF.

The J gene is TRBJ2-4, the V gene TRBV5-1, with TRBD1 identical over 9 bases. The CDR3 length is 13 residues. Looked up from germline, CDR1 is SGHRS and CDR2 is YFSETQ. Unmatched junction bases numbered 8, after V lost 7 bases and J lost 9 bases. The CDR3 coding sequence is TGCGCCAGCGCCCCACAGGGGGCGGGCATTCAGTACTTC. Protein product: CASAPQGAGIQYF.

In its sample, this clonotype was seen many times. This chain's CDR3 is CSARDGQGLAYEQYF. CDR3 coding DNA: TGCAGTGCTAGAGATGGACAGGGGCTAGCCTACGAGCAGTACTTC. The rearrangement joins TRBV20-1 to TRBJ2-7; 9 bases are a match to TRBD1. CDR1 and CDR2 from the germline V gene are DFQATT and SNEGSKA (reference sequence). CDR3 length: 15 amino acids. Trimming removed 0 bases from V and 2 bases from J; junction bases left unmatched: 5.

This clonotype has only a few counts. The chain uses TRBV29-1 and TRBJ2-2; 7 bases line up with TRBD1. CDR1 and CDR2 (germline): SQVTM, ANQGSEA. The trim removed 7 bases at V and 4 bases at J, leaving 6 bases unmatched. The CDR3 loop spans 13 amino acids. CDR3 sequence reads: CSGQRGRTGELFF. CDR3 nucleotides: TGCAGCGGACAAAGGGGGCGCACCGGGGAGCTGTTTTTT.

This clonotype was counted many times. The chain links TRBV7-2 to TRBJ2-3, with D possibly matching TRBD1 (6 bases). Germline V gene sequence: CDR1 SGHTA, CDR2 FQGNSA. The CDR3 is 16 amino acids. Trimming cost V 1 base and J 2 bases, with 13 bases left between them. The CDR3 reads CASSLGRQGYTDTQYF. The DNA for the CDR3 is TGTGCCAGCAGCTTAGGGCGTCAGGGGTACACAGATACGCAGTATTTT.

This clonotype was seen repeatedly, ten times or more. DNA for the CDR3: TGCGCCAGCAGCTTGGGCTCTACAGGGGTCAATGAGCAGTTCTTC. This gives the protein CASSLGSTGVNEQFF. This rearrangement joins TRBV5-1 to TRBJ2-1, with 7 positions matching TRBD1. The junction had 6 bases not matched to a gene; V was cut back by 0 bases and J by 6 bases. The CDR3 is 15 residues long. Germline V gene data show CDR1 as SGHRS and CDR2 as YFSETQ.

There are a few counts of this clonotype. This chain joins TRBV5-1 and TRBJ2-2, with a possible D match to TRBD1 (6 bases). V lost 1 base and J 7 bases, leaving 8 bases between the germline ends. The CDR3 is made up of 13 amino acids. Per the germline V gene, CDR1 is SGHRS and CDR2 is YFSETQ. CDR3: CASSLKGDGELFF. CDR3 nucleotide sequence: TGCGCCAGCAGCTTGAAGGGGGACGGGGAGCTGTTTTTT.

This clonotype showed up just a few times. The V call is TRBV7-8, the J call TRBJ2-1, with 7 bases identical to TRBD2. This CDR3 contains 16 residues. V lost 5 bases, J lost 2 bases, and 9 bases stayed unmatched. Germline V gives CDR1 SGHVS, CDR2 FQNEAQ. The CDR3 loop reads CASSVSGGGTYNEQFF. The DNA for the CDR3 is TGTGCCAGCAGCGTGTCTGGCGGGGGAACCTACAATGAGCAGTTCTTC.

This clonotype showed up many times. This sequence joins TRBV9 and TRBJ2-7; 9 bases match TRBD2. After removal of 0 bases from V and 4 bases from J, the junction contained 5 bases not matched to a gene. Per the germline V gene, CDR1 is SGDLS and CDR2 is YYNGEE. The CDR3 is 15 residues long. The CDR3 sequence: CASSVEAGGPYEQYF. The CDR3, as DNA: TGTGCCAGCAGCGTAGAGGCGGGGGGGCCTTACGAGCAGTACTTC.

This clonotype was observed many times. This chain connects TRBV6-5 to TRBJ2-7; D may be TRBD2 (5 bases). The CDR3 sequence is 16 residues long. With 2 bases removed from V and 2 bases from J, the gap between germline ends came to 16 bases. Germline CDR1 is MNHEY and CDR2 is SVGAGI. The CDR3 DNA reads TGTGCCAGCAGTTACCGCCCCGGCGGGCTTGCCTACGAGCAGTACTTC. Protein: CASSYRPGGLAYEQYF.

Written as DNA, the CDR3 is TGCGCCAGCAGCTTTCTCCGGTTTTCAGAAACATGGAACACTGAAGCTTTCTTT. Translated, it gives CASSFLRFSETWNTEAFF. The chain couples TRBV5-1 to TRBJ1-1; D call uncertain. The CDR3 runs 18 residues. Trimming stripped 2 bases from V and 1 base from J, with 21 bases between. The germline CDR1 and CDR2 sequences are SGHRS and YFSETQ.

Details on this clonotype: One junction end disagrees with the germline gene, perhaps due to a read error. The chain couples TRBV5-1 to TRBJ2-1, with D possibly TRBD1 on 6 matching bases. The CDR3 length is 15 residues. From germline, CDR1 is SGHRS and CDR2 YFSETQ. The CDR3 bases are TGCGCCAGCAGCTTGCTACAGGGCAAACACAAAGAGCAGTTCTTC. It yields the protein CASSLLQGKHKEQFF.

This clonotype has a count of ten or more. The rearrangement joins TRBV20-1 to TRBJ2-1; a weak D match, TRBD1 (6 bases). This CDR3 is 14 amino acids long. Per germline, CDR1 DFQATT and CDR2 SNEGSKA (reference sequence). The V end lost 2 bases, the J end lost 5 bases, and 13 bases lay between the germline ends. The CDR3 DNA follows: TGCAGTGCTAGAAAGCAGACAGGACACAATGAGCAGTTCTTC. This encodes CSARKQTGHNEQFF.

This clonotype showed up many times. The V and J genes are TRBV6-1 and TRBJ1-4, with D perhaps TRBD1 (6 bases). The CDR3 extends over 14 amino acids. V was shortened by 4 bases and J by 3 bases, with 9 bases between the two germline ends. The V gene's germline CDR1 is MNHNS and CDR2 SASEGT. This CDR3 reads CASSGGGSNEKLFF. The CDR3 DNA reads TGTGCCAGCAGTGGAGGGGGTTCTAATGAAAAACTGTTTTTT.

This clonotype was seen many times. The CDR3 sequence: CASSAPGQAYEQYF. CDR3 in DNA: TGTGCCAGCAGTGCCCCGGGACAGGCCTACGAGCAGTACTTC. This rearrangement joins TRBV6-4 to TRBJ2-7, with 8 bases that match TRBD1. Germline V lookup: CDR1 MRHNA, CDR2 SNTAGT. This CDR3 is 14 amino acids long. V trimming: 4 bases; J trimming: 2 bases; junction bases outside the gene matches: 4.

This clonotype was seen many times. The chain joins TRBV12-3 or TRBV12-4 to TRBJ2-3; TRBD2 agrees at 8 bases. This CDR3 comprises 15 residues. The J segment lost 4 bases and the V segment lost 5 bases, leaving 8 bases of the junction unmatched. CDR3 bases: TGTGCCAGCAGTCGGCTCGGACTAGCCGCAGATACGCAGTATTTT. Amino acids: CASSRLGLAADTQYF.

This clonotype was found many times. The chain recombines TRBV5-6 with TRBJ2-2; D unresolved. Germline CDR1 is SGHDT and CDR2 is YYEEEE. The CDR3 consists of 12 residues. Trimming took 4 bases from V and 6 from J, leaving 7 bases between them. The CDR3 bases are TGTGCCAGCAGCCTTTCCCCCGGGGAGCTGTTTTTT. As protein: CASSLSPGELFF.

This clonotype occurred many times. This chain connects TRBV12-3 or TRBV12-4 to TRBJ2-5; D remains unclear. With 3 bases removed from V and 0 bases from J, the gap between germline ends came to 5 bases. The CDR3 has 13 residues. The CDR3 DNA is TGTGCCAGCAGTTTTACAGACCAAGAGACCCAGTACTTC. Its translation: CASSFTDQETQYF.